These 2 T cell receptor beta chains were sequenced from one sample in a study of shared clonotypes between healthy human individuals (TCRdb year 2020). Library preparation employed the immunoSEQ multiplex PCR assay. The clones in this table, taken by TCRdb from immuneACCESS, are in-frame only. Not every clone is retained; where verified, under half of the shortfall comes from an unresolved V gene, and the cause of the rest is unknown. Counted in this sample were 980,000 or so clones; approximately 80% of them appeared once. The leading ten clones occupy about 1.5% of the sample. Sequencing input: memory CD4+ T cells sorted from blood. The sample's cell subset or site label is to be understood as: CD45RA-negative fraction. The receptors derive from a man aged 18 to 35 in good health.

The rearrangement joins TRBV20-1 to TRBJ2-1; D may be TRBD1 (6 bases). The CDR3 loop spans 11 amino acids. V lost 3 bases and J lost 9, with 9 bases in between. Germline-derived CDR1 and CDR2 are DFQATT and SNEGSKA (reference sequence). This CDR3 is CSARRGIEQFF. DNA for the CDR3: TGCAGTGCTAGGAGGGGGATTGAGCAGTTCTTC.

This clone has at least ten counts. This specimen includes other DNA sequences encoding the same CDR3. This CDR3 reads CASSVTGTNTGELFF. The CDR3 DNA sequence: TGTGCCAGCAGCGTTACAGGGACTAACACCGGGGAGCTGTTTTTT. The chain links TRBV9 to TRBJ2-2; D tentatively reads TRBD1 or TRBD2 (6 bases each). The V gene's germline CDR1 is SGDLS and CDR2 YYNGEE. The V and J ends lost 2 bases and 2 bases respectively, with 10 bases between them. The CDR3 spans 15 residues.